The T cell receptor beta chain described here comes from a study of a mutant IDH1 vaccine in newly diagnosed glioma (dated by TCRdb to the early 2020s). With regard to the full study: Across visits V03 through V10, patients got a total of eight vaccinations, given in weeks 1, 3, 5, 7, 11, 15, 19 and 23. Vaccination started 4-6 weeks after radiotherapy alone, or was given together with temozolomide cycles in the groups whose treatment included chemotherapy. Of the 25 to 35 treated patients, around 62% were male and roughly 40% were female, and a mean age of approximately 40 years was recorded. Prior to enrollment, patients had been given standard therapy consisting of radiotherapy alone, temozolomide alone, or radiochemotherapy with temozolomide, with the combination given to most patients. Peripheral blood samples were drawn at six visits, namely V03 (baseline), V05, V07, V10, V12 and V13. For exploratory analyses, longitudinal TCRB deep sequencing was carried out in about 25 treated patients wherever samples were available. General study outcomes and caveats: Across multiple MHC alleles, vaccine-induced immune responses were seen in 90% to 95% of patients. Selection of PBMC samples for TCRB deep sequencing was based on availability. Changes in the top peripheral T cell clonotypes picked up by TCRB sequencing did not appear to be linked to pseudoprogression. The authors stated that sample limitations prevented analyses of patient blood samples from being reproduced.

The library was obtained by the immunoSEQ multiplex PCR assay. Rearranged TCR beta chain sequences were amplified with the hsTCRB Kit following the manufacturer's protocol. Sequencing of TCRB libraries was carried out on an Illumina MiSeq. The study's processing was this. The proprietary platform of the kit vendor was used for demultiplexing, trimming and gene mapping. TCRdb carries this immuneACCESS record with in-frame sequences only. Its versions omit some clonotypes, under half of them owing to an unresolved V gene in the studies checked, with the rest unexplained. That table furnishes V, J and clone size, whereas the DNA furnished D and trimming. Present in this sample are about 110,000 clones, about 90% of which were seen just once. In total, the top ten clones hold 0.5% to 0.65% of the sample. Notes on this clone: The antigen it recognizes is unknown. No qualities accompany the bases; no much larger clone lies one base away.

In the paper's terms, the time point label means: week 11, during vaccination. A 20-mer mutant IDH1 peptide at 300 micrograms in Montanide made up each vaccine dose, which was injected subcutaneously together with topical imiquimod. All donors had newly diagnosed IDH1-mutant astrocytomas of WHO grade 3 or 4 that showed loss of nuclear ATRX. The samples were drawn from NOA16, a multicentre, single-arm, open-label phase I trial in Germany that tested a mutant IDH1 peptide vaccine in humans for the first time. Genomic DNA for TCRB sequencing was isolated from EDTA blood with the DNeasy Blood and Tissue Kit. The receptor's source is a woman aged 50 to 60 with glioma. The specimen was PBMCs, collected from a glioma patient whose treatment included an IDH1 peptide vaccine.

This receptor carries the CDR3 CASSLARRQGRNEQFF. Read as DNA, the sequence is TGTGCCAGCAGCTTAGCTCGTCGACAGGGGAGGAATGAGCAGTTCTTC. The rearrangement combines TRBV7-8 with TRBJ2-1, and TRBD1 aligns with 8 junction nucleotides. Per the germline V gene, SGHVS is the CDR1 and FQNEAQ is the CDR2. Inclusive of the bounding cysteine and phenylalanine, the CDR3 is 16 residues long. This entry keeps only the CDR3 DNA: 48 bases, framed from base 1. Germline trimming amounts to 0 bases on V and 7 bases on J, with 8 as the count of junction bases outside the gene matches.